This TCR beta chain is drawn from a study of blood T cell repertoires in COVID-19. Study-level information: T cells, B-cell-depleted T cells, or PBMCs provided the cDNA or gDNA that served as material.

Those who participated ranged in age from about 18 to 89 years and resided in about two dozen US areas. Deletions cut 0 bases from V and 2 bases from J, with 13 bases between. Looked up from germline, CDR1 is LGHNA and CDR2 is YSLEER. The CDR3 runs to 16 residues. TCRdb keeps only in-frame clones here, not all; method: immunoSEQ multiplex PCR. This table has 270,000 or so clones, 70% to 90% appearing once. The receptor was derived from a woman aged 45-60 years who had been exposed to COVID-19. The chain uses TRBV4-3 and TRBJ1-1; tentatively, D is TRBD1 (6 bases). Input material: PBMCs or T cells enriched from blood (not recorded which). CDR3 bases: TGCGCCAGCAGCCAAGATGGAAGGGGGGGCAACACTGAAGCTTTCTTT. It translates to CASSQDGRGGNTEAFF.